This T cell receptor (beta chain) was captured in a study of T cells and Merkel cell carcinoma outcomes. Study results and limitations: Merkel cell carcinoma outcomes were reportedly predicted by repertoire and T-cell density.

This CDR3 spans 13 amino acids. Germline V gives CDR1 WSHSY, CDR2 SAAADI. V lost 2 bases and J lost 7, with 9 bases in between. Of note for this clone: The antigen is undetermined.

The repertoire was sequenced with immunoSEQ multiplex PCR; TCRdb's copy has only in-frame clones and lacks some. The data hold around 4,500 clones, with more than 85% observed a single time. The chain joins TRBV10-2 to TRBJ1-5; possibly TRBD1 for D (5 bases). What was sequenced was tumor tissue from Merkel cell carcinoma. This sequence was found in a human donor with Merkel cell carcinoma. The CDR3 region is CASSEGARQPQHF. The CDR3 DNA follows: TGCGCCAGCAGTGAGGGGGCCAGACAGCCCCAGCATTTT.